The 27 T cell receptor beta chains in this list originate from one sample, sequenced in a study of T-cell memory formation after mild COVID-19. TCRdb processed the 5' RACE reads anew with MiXCR; each CDR3 protein has one entry. The sample lists over 300,000 distinct CDR3 sequences, 20% seen once, with roughly a fifth in the top ten. The sample consisted of PBMCs or a T cell subset sorted from them (not recorded which). The receptors stem from a young man who had mild COVID-19 (a few samples of this study predate the infection). Cell type and time point are not known.

This clonotype came up a few times. V usage is TRBV5-1 and J usage is TRBJ2-7, with a possible D match to TRBD2 (6 bases). Between the trimmed V and J ends, which lost 4 bases and 3 bases, there was a span of 17 bases. This CDR3 spans 15 amino acids. Per the germline V gene, CDR1 is SGHRS and CDR2 is YFSETQ. The CDR3 DNA sequence: TGCGCCAGCAGCGCGGGCGGGGAAGGGCTCTACGAGCAGTACGTC. It codes for CASSAGGEGLYEQYV.

V and J are TRBV6-5 and TRBJ2-3; 7 bases fit TRBD2. The V gene end was trimmed by 8 bases and the J gene end by 2 bases; junction bases not matched to a gene: 10. The CDR3 is 15 amino acids. CDR1 and CDR2 from the germline V gene are MNHEY and SVGAGI. CDR3 in DNA: TGTGCCAGCCTATGGGGGGGGGTTCCCACAGATACGCAGTATTTT. Its protein is CASLWGGVPTDTQYF.

The chain recombines TRBV7-2 with TRBJ2-3, with TRBD2 identical over 14 bases. V was pared by 5 bases and J by 6 bases, with 13 bases of the junction left unmatched. The CDR3 spans 18 residues. CDR1 is SGHTA, CDR2 FQGNSA, per germline. The CDR3 protein is CASSPGLAGGSWSDTQYF. For the CDR3, the DNA is TGTGCCAGCAGCCCCGGACTAGCGGGGGGAAGCTGGTCCGATACGCAGTATTTT.

Only a few counts were recorded for this clonotype. For the CDR3, the DNA is TGCGCCACCTCACGAAGGGGGCCCCCCACAGATACGCAGTATTTT. Encoded protein: CATSRRGPPTDTQYF. V and J are TRBV4-3 and TRBJ2-3; 7 bases line up with TRBD1. The CDR3 covers 15 residues. Germline V gene lookup returns CDR1 LGHNA and CDR2 YSLEER. The V and J ends lost 10 bases and 2 bases, in that order; junction bases with no gene match: 12.

The V and J genes are TRBV7-2 and TRBJ2-1, with D perhaps matching TRBD1 (5 bases). The V end was cut by 5 bases, the J end by 8 bases, with 10 bases between. Germline V gene sequence: CDR1 SGHTA, CDR2 FQGNSA. The CDR3 covers 12 residues. The CDR3 loop is CASSGTGHEQFF. The CDR3 DNA is TGTGCCAGCAGCGGAACAGGCCATGAGCAGTTCTTC.

This clonotype was seen repeatedly, ten times or more. V is TRBV18 and J is TRBJ2-7; perhaps TRBD1 as D (5 bases). The germline V gene has CDR1 KGHSH and CDR2 LQKENI. Between the trimmed V and J ends, which lost 3 bases and 9 bases, there was a span of 15 bases. The CDR3 has 13 residues. The CDR3 spells CASSPSRGDVQYV. For the CDR3, the DNA is TGTGCCAGCTCACCTTCTAGGGGTGATGTGCAGTACGTC.

V is TRBV11-2 and J is TRBJ2-2; 10 bases line up with TRBD2. Germline CDR1 and CDR2: SGHAT and FQNNGV. V lost 4 bases to trimming and J lost 6 bases; unmatched junction nucleotides: 8. The CDR3 loop spans 16 amino acids. CDR3 loop: CASSSVAGGSPGELFF. Written as DNA, the CDR3 is TGTGCCAGCAGCTCCGTAGCGGGGGGCTCCCCCGGGGAGCTGTTTTTT.

This clonotype appeared a few times. This sequence joins TRBV7-3 and TRBJ2-2; 7 bases fit TRBD1. J was trimmed by 4 bases and V by 5 bases; bases with no gene match: 10. The germline V gene has CDR1 SGHTA and CDR2 FQGTGA. The CDR3 is made up of 16 amino acids. Written as DNA, the CDR3 is TGTGCCAGCAGCCCCACCGGGACAGCTAGCACCGGGGAGCTGTTTTTT. Translation gives CASSPTGTASTGELFF.

V and J are TRBV10-3 and TRBJ2-5, with TRBD2 as a possible D gene (5 bases). Germline CDR1 ENHRY, CDR2 SYGVKD. The CDR3 length is 13 residues. V was shortened by 6 bases and J by 6 bases, with 14 bases between the two germline ends. The CDR3 DNA reads as TGTGCCATCAGCGGGTCCCGGGAACAGACCCAGTACTTC. Protein sequence: CAISGSREQTQYF.

This clonotype was counted between two and nine times. The chain recombines TRBV11-2 with TRBJ2-3; 10 bases line up with TRBD2. Trimming at V came to 6 bases and at J to 2 bases, leaving 11 bases not matched to a gene. CDR1 is SGHAT and CDR2 is FQNNGV in the germline V gene. The CDR3 consists of 17 residues. CDR3 DNA: TGTGCCAGCAGTTCCACGGCTAGCGGGAGTTTCACAGATACGCAGTATTTT. Its protein product is CASSSTASGSFTDTQYF.

The V gene is TRBV5-1, the J gene TRBJ2-5; D is possibly TRBD2 (6 bases). The V and J ends lost 2 bases and 1 base respectively, with 9 bases between them. The CDR3 sequence is 14 residues long. Per germline, CDR1 SGHRS and CDR2 YFSETQ. DNA of the CDR3: TGCGCCAGCAGCTTCGGGAGTACCCAAGAGACCCAGTACTTC. It translates to CASSFGSTQETQYF.

This clonotype has a single count. The rearrangement joins TRBV6-6 to TRBJ1-2, with D perhaps TRBD1 (6 bases). Trimming took off 5 bases at V and 8 bases at J, with 15 bases between the two ends. The germline gives CDR1 MNHNY, CDR2 SVGAGI (reference sequence). The length of the CDR3 is 13 residues. The CDR3 coding sequence is TGTGCCAGCAGTACCCAGGGGCTAGTCGGCTACACCTTC. Translation gives CASSTQGLVGYTF.

This clonotype was observed a handful of times. The V call is TRBV21-1, the J call TRBJ2-7; TRBD1, as called in the table, went unchecked against the DNA. TRBV21-1 is reported as a pseudogene. CDR3 length: 12 residues. In nucleotides, the CDR3 is TGTGCCAGCACGGGGGCGTGTTACGAGCAGTACGTC. Amino acid sequence: CASTGACYEQYV.

The J gene is TRBJ2-1, the V gene TRBV6-5; either TRBD1 or TRBD2 may supply D (5 bases each). This CDR3 has 14 residues. CDR1 is MNHEY and CDR2 is SVGAGI in the germline V gene. Trimming removed 6 bases at V and 8 bases at J, with 17 bases between. CDR3 nucleotide sequence: TGTGCCAGCAGAGAAGTCGGGACGGTCCATGAGCAGTTCTTC. Translating it yields CASREVGTVHEQFF.

The chain combines TRBV28 with TRBJ1-5; D uncertain. Germline V CDR1 and CDR2: MDHEN, SYDVKM. The length of the CDR3 is 12 residues. The germline V and J ends were trimmed by 8 bases and 5 bases, with 10 bases remaining between them. The CDR3 here is CASHGRHQPQHF. The CDR3 bases are TGTGCCAGCCACGGGCGGCATCAGCCCCAGCATTTT.

This rearrangement joins TRBV10-3 to TRBJ1-1; possibly TRBD1 for D (6 bases). V was cut by 2 bases and J by 6 bases, with 7 bases left in between. Germline loops: CDR1 ENHRY, CDR2 SYGVKD. The CDR3 is made up of 12 amino acids. The CDR3 coding sequence is TGTGCCATCAGTGAGGGGGGCCCTGAAGCTTTCTTT. This encodes CAISEGGPEAFF.

This clonotype occurred many times. The rearrangement links TRBV18 to TRBJ1-1; D is uncertain. Looked up from germline, CDR1 is KGHSH and CDR2 is LQKENI. Trimming stripped 2 bases from V and 0 bases from J, with 7 bases between. The CDR3 sequence is 14 residues long. CDR3 bases: TGTGCCAGCTCACCAAGCGGAATGAACACTGAAGCTTTCTTT. As protein: CASSPSGMNTEAFF.

This clonotype was picked up a small number of times. V gene TRBV10-3 combines with J gene TRBJ2-5; 10 bases fit TRBD1. Germline trimming cut 4 bases from V and 5 bases from J; bases unmatched to any gene: 4. This CDR3 contains 14 residues. Germline CDR1 ENHRY, CDR2 SYGVKD. The CDR3 nucleotides read TGTGCCATCAGTGGGGACAGGGGTCAGGAGACCCAGTACTTC. Translation: CAISGDRGQETQYF.

The chain couples TRBV7-9 to TRBJ1-1; weak D call: TRBD1 (6 bases). V was pared by 2 bases and J by 4 bases, with 14 bases between. This CDR3 region has 15 residues. Per germline, CDR1 SEHNR and CDR2 FQNEAQ (reference sequence). CDR3 residues: CASSLSQKGVTEAFF. The CDR3 DNA sequence: TGTGCCAGCAGCTTATCCCAGAAGGGGGTCACTGAAGCTTTCTTT. Drawing the rest from reference TRBV7-9 and TRBJ1-1, the complete variable domain is DTGVSQNPRHKITKRGQNVTFRCDPISEHNRLYWYRQTLGQGPEFLTYFQNEAQLEKSRLLSDRFSAERPKGSFSTLEIQRTEQGDSAMYLCASSLSQKGVTEAFFGQGTRLTVV.

This clonotype was observed a handful of times. This sequence joins TRBV7-2 and TRBJ1-1; 9 positions match TRBD1. CDR3 length: 14 amino acids. In germline, CDR1 is SGHTA, CDR2 FQGNSA. Germline trimming cut 2 bases from V and 10 bases from J; bases unmatched to any gene: 8. The CDR3 loop is CASSLRVGTGRAFF. For the CDR3, the DNA is TGTGCCAGCAGCTTAAGGGTCGGGACAGGGCGAGCTTTCTTT.

The chain uses TRBV28 and TRBJ2-7, with D uncertain. This CDR3 has 12 residues. V lost 6 bases, J lost 4 bases, and 10 bases lay in between. The germline gives CDR1 MDHEN, CDR2 SYDVKM. The CDR3 sequence: CASSEGRYEQYV. The CDR3 DNA reads TGTGCCAGCAGCGAAGGGCGTTACGAGCAGTACGTC.

The CDR3 sequence is CASSLARGLSKETQYF. CDR3 DNA sequence: TGTGCCAGCAGCTTAGCTCGCGGTCTATCTAAAGAGACCCAGTACTTC. The chain couples TRBV7-9 to TRBJ2-5; D not resolved. The ends were cut back, 0 bases at V and 3 bases at J, with 14 bases in the middle. Germline loops: CDR1 SEHNR, CDR2 FQNEAQ (reference sequence). The CDR3 spans 16 residues.

This clonotype was seen a few times. This chain uses TRBV7-2 with TRBJ1-1; D is possibly TRBD1 (5 bases). The ends were cut back, 5 bases at V and 3 bases at J, with 16 bases in the middle. The CDR3 has 15 amino acids. The germline CDR1 and CDR2 sequences are SGHTA and FQGNSA. The CDR3 spells CASSESRVSYTEAFF. For the CDR3, the DNA is TGTGCCAGCAGCGAGAGCAGGGTGTCGTACACTGAAGCTTTCTTT.

V usage is TRBV28 and J usage is TRBJ2-6; D unclear. This CDR3 is 18 amino acids long. The ends were cut back, 7 bases at V and 1 base at J, with 20 bases in the middle. Germline V gene lookup returns CDR1 MDHEN and CDR2 SYDVKM. The CDR3 reads CASTLAPDGRSGANVLTF. In DNA, the CDR3 is TGTGCCAGCACACTTGCCCCGGACGGACGATCTGGGGCCAACGTCCTGACTTTC.

The chain recombines TRBV4-1 with TRBJ1-2, with D unresolved. Germline V lookup: CDR1 MGHRA, CDR2 YSYEKL. The CDR3 sequence is 15 residues long. Trimming left V 0 bases short and J 2 bases short, with 10 bases between. CDR3 bases: TGCGCCAGCAGCCAAGACTATAGCAGAAACTATGGCTACACCTTC. Translating gives CASSQDYSRNYGYTF.

This sequence joins TRBV29-1 and TRBJ1-1; no definite D call. Per the germline V gene, CDR1 is SQVTM and CDR2 is ANQGSEA. CDR3 length: 11 residues. Trimming removed 4 bases from V and 1 base from J, with 4 bases in between. CDR3 sequence (DNA): TGCAGCGTTGGCTCGAACACTGAAGCTTTCTTT. Protein product: CSVGSNTEAFF. Using reference TRBV29-1 and TRBJ1-1 for the parts outside the CDR3, the full variable domain is SAVISQKPSRDICQRGTSLTIQCQVDSQVTMMFWYRQQPGQSLTLIATANQGSEATYESGFVIDKFPISRPNLTFSTLTVSNMSPEDSSIYLCSVGSNTEAFFGQGTRLTVV.

The V and J genes are TRBV7-9 and TRBJ1-3; D is undetermined. CDR3 length: 11 amino acids. Per the germline V gene, CDR1 is SEHNR and CDR2 is FQNEAQ (reference sequence). The V gene lost 11 bases and the J gene lost 3 bases, with 8 bases spanning the gap. The CDR3 reads CAGGSGNTIYF. CDR3 in DNA: TGTGCCGGTGGAAGTGGAAACACCATATATTTT.